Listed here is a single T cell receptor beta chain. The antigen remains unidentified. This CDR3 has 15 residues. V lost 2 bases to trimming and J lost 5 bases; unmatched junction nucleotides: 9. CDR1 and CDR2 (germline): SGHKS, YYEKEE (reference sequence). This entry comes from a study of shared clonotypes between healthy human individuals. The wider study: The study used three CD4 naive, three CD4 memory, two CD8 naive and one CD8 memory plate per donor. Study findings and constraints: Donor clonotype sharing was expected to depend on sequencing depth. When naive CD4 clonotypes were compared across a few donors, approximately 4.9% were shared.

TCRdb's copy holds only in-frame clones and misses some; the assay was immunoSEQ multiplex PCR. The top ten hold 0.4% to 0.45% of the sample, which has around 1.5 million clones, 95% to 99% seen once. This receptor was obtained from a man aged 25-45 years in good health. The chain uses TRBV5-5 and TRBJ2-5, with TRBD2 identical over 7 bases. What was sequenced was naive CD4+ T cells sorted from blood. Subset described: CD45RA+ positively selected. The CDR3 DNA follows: TGTGCCAGCAGCTTACCGGGGGGTCCTCGGGAGACCCAGTACTTC. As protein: CASSLPGGPRETQYF.